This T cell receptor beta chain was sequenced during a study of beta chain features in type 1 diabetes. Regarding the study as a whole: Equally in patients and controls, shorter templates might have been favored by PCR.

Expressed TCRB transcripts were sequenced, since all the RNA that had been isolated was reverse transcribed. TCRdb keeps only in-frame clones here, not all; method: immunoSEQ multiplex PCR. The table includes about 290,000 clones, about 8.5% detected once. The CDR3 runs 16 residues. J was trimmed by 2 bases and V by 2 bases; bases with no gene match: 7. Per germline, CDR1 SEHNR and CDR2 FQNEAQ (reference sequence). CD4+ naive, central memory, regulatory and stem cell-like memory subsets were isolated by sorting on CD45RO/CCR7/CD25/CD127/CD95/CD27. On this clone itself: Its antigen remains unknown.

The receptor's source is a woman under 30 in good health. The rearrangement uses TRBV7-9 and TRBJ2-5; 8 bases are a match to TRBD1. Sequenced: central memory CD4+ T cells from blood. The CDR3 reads CASSLTRQGWQETQYF. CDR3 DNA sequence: TGTGCCAGCAGCTTAACCCGACAGGGGTGGCAAGAGACCCAGTACTTC.